This paragraph reports one T cell receptor beta chain. V shed 4 bases and J shed 0 bases, with 10 bases lying between them. Germline-derived CDR1 and CDR2 are SGHRS and YFSETQ. CDR3 length equals 15 residues. These data are taken from a study of blood T cell repertoires in COVID-19. About the study: The study drew acute and convalescent COVID-19 samples from the United States, Italy and Spain.

The data were produced by immunoSEQ multiplex PCR, yet TCRdb's version contains in-frame clones alone and is incomplete. Of 250,000 to 350,000 clones in the sample, around 90% were seen once. Recruits, aged roughly 18 to 90 years, lived in some 25 US areas. Sequencing used PBMCs or T cells enriched from blood (not recorded which). This receptor was taken from a woman in her late teens or twenties with acute COVID-19. The V and J genes are TRBV5-1 and TRBJ2-2; D is unclear. The CDR3 sequence: CASSAPATNTGELFF. As DNA, the CDR3 is TGCGCCAGCAGCGCCCCAGCGACGAACACCGGGGAGCTGTTTTTT.